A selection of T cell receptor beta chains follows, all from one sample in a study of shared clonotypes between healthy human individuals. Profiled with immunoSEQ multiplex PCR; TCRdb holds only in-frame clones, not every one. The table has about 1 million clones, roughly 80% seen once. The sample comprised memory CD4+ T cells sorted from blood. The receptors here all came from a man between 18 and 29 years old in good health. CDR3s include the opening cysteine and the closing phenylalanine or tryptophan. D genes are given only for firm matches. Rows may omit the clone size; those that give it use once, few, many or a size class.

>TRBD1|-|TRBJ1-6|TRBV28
CASRTSGTGAEDF
TGTGCCAGCAGGACCTCCGGGACAGGGGCCGAGGACTTT
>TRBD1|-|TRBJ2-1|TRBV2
CASSEDRSSYNEQFF
TGTGCCAGCAGCGAGGACAGGAGCTCCTACAATGAGCAGTTCTTC
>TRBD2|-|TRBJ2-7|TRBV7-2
CASSFLGTSGYEQYF
TGTGCCAGCAGCTTTCTCGGGACTAGCGGCTACGAGCAGTACTTC
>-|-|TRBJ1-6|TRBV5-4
CASSPGPGANSPLHF
TGTGCCAGCAGCCCCGGTCCAGGGGCTAATTCACCCCTCCACTTT
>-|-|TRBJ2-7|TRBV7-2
CASSLDIGSYEQYF
TGTGCCAGCAGCTTAGACATAGGCTCCTACGAGCAGTACTTC
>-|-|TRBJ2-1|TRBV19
CASSMNLLNGPYNEQFF
TGTGCCAGTAGTATGAATTTGCTGAACGGTCCCTACAATGAGCAGTTCTTC
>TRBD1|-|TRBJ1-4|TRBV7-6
CASRERLPGQGPEKLFF
TGTGCCAGCAGAGAGCGGCTACCGGGACAGGGGCCCGAAAAACTGTTTTTT
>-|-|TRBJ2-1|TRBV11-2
CASSFGLQGGEQFF
TGTGCCAGCAGCTTTGGGCTCCAAGGGGGTGAGCAGTTCTTC
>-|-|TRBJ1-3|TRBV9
CASSPDSWGTIYF
TGTGCCAGCAGCCCGGACTCTTGGGGCACCATATATTTT
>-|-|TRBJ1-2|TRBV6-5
CASSPGVGGYTF
TGTGCCAGCAGTCCAGGGGTTGGGGGCTACACCTTC
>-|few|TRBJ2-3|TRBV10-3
CAIRASVGNTDTQYF
TGTGCCATCAGGGCTAGCGTAGGAAACACAGATACGCAGTATTTT
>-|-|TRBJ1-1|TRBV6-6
CASSTPGSAAFF
TGTGCCAGCAGTACACCGGGCTCGGCCGCTTTCTTT
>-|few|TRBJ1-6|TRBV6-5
CASSQLINSPLHF
TGTGCCAGCAGTCAGCTGATAAATTCACCCCTCCACTTT
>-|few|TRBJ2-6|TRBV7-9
CAKSGSGANVLTF
TGTGCCAAGTCGGGGAGCGGGGCCAACGTCCTGACTTTC
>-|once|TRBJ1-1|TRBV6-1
CASTDYTEAFF
TGTGCCAGCACCGACTACACTGAAGCTTTCTTT
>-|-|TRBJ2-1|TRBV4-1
CASSQDISGYVQFF
TGCGCCAGCAGCCAAGATATTAGCGGCTATGTGCAGTTCTTC
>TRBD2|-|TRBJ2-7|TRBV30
CAWGLAGTYEQYF
TGTGCCTGGGGACTAGCCGGGACTTACGAGCAGTACTTC
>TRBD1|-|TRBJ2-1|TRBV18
CASSPYRGSGEQFF
TGTGCCAGCTCACCATACAGGGGGTCCGGTGAGCAGTTCTTC
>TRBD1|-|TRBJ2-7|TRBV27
CASSILSGQGESYEQYF
TGTGCCAGCAGTATCTTAAGTGGACAGGGAGAATCCTACGAGCAGTACTTC
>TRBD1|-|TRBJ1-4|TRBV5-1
CASSKQGRDEKLFF
TGCGCCAGCAGCAAACAGGGGAGAGATGAAAAACTGTTTTTT
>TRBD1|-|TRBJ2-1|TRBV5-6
CASSWGQYNEQFF
TGTGCCAGCAGCTGGGGACAGTACAATGAGCAGTTCTTC
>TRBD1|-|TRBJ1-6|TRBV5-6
CASSLDRDRPTRTPLHF
TGTGCCAGCAGCTTGGATCGGGACAGGCCTACCCGAACACCCCTCCACTTT
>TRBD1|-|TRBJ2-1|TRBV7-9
CASSLTDRGSYNEQFF
TGTGCCAGCAGCTTAACGGACAGGGGCTCCTACAATGAGCAGTTCTTC
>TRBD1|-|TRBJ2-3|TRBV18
CASSPGTGLDTQYF
TGTGCCAGCTCACCAGGGACAGGCTTAGATACGCAGTATTTT
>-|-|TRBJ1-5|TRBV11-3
CASSLDGVKEHAGNQPQHF
TGTGCCAGCAGCTTAGATGGGGTGAAGGAGCACGCAGGCAATCAGCCCCAGCATTTT
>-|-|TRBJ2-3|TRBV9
CASSRGGSKGDTQYF
TGTGCCAGCAGCAGAGGCGGTAGCAAGGGAGATACGCAGTATTTT
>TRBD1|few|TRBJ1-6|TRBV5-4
CASSRDDRGESGSPLHF
TGTGCCAGCAGCAGAGATGACAGGGGAGAAAGTGGATCACCCCTCCACTTT
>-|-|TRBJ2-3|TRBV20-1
CSVEVDTQYF
TGCAGTGTCGAAGTGGATACGCAGTATTTT
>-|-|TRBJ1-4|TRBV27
CASTGTGNEKLFF
TGTGCCAGTACCGGGACCGGTAATGAAAAACTGTTTTTT
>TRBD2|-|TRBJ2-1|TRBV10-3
CAISEGLAGEKNEQFF
TGTGCCATCAGTGAGGGACTAGCGGGAGAGAAAAATGAGCAGTTCTTC
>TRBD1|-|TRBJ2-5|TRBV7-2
CASSFTGTGERETQYF
TGTGCCAGCAGCTTCACCGGGACAGGGGAAAGGGAGACCCAGTACTTC
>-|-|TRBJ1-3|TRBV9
CASSRDGGTGNTIYF
TGTGCCAGCAGCCGGGACGGGGGAACCGGAAACACCATATATTTT
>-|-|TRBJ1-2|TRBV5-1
CASSLEGRDYGYTF
TGCGCCAGCAGCTTGGAGGGCAGGGACTATGGCTACACCTTC
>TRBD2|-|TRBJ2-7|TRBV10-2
CASRGSGGTYEQYF
TGCGCCAGCAGGGGTAGCGGGGGAACCTACGAGCAGTACTTC
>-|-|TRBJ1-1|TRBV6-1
CASSETGYTEAFF
TGTGCCAGCAGTGAAACAGGGTACACTGAAGCTTTCTTT
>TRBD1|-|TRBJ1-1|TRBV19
CASSPNRQGRAFF
TGTGCCAGTAGTCCGAATCGACAGGGGAGAGCTTTCTTT
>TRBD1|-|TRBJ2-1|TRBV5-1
CASSIGQGWRVNEQFF
TGCGCCAGCAGCATTGGACAGGGTTGGAGGGTCAATGAGCAGTTCTTC
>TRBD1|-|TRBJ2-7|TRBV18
CASSPSGTGTYEQYF
TGTGCCAGCTCACCATCCGGGACAGGTACCTACGAGCAGTACTTC
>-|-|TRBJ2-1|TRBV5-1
CASSLAGSGQGDEQFF
TGCGCCAGCAGCTTGGCCGGCAGCGGCCAAGGGGATGAGCAGTTCTTC
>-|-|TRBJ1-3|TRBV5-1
CASSWGEAGNTIYF
TGCGCCAGCAGTTGGGGTGAAGCTGGAAACACCATATATTTT
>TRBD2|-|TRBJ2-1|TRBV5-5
CASSNSGGSYNEQFF
TGTGCCAGCAGCAATAGCGGGGGGTCCTACAATGAGCAGTTCTTC
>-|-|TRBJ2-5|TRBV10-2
CASSKVQETQYF
TGCGCCAGCAGCAAGGTACAAGAGACCCAGTACTTC
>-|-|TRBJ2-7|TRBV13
CASSLGGRGFYEQYF
TGTGCCAGCAGCTTAGGGGGCAGGGGATTCTACGAGCAGTACTTC
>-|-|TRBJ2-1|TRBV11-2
CASSFNVGLPREKQFF
TGTGCCAGCAGCTTCAATGTGGGGCTGCCGAGGGAGAAGCAGTTCTTC
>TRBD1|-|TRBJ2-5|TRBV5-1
CASSTGTVRQETQYF
TGCGCCAGCAGTACCGGGACAGTAAGGCAAGAGACCCAGTACTTC
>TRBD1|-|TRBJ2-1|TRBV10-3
CAISGQGARNEQFF
TGTGCCATCAGTGGACAGGGGGCTAGGAATGAGCAGTTCTTC
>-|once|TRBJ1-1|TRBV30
CAWSDLPTEAFF
TGTGCCTGGAGTGACCTTCCCACTGAAGCTTTCTTT
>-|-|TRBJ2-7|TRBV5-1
CASSLGGTYEQYF
TGCGCCAGCAGCTTAGGCGGGACCTACGAGCAGTACTTC
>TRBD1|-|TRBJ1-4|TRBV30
CAWSAKGQGNEKLFF
TGTGCCTGGAGTGCCAAGGGACAGGGTAATGAAAAACTGTTTTTT
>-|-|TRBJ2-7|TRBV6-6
CASSAGGSALEQYF
TGTGCCAGCAGCGCTGGAGGGAGCGCTCTCGAGCAGTACTTC
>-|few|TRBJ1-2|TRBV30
CAWSVRGDGYTF
TGTGCCTGGAGTGTAAGAGGGGACGGCTACACCTTC
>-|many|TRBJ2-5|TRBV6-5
CASSKGPANRAQYF
TGTGCCAGCAGTAAAGGGCCGGCTAACCGGGCCCAGTACTTC